One and the same sample provided the 29 T cell receptor beta chains below, sequenced in a study of T-cell reconstitution after alpha-beta-depleted transplantation in children. Unique molecular identifiers were incorporated into the prepared TCRbeta library. TCRdb re-derived calls from the PCR reads in MiXCR, one entry per CDR3 protein. Found here are about 260,000 distinct CDR3 sequences, around a tenth of them singletons; the top ten hold roughly a quarter. Sequenced here: peripheral blood, sampled 180 days after TCRalphabeta/CD19-depleted stem cell transplant. The receptors come from a male patient aged 2 to 10 who had a stem cell transplant for chronic granulomatous disease, so the T cells may come from the graft donor.

This clonotype was found many times. The gene calls are TRBV15 and TRBJ2-5; 7 nucleotides agree with TRBD1. The germline CDR1 and CDR2 sequences are LNHNV and YYDKDF (reference sequence). This CDR3 has 14 amino acids. Losses at the gene ends were 5 bases for V and 3 bases for J; bases not matched to a gene: 6. This chain's CDR3 is CATSYGQVEETQYF. The CDR3 bases are TGTGCCACCAGCTACGGACAGGTCGAAGAGACCCAGTACTTC.

This clonotype was observed at least ten times. V is TRBV29-1 and J is TRBJ2-3, with 9 bases aligning to TRBD2. V dropped 7 bases and J dropped 0; count of bases not matched to a gene: 2. The CDR3 is 13 amino acids. Germline V gene sequence: CDR1 SQVTM, CDR2 ANQGSEA. The CDR3, as DNA: TGCAGCGGAACTAGCGGGAGCACAGATACGCAGTATTTT. It specifies CSGTSGSTDTQYF.

The sample holds many counts of this clonotype. This chain connects TRBV6-5 to TRBJ2-1; TRBD2 matches 7 bases. Germline loops: CDR1 MNHEY, CDR2 SVGAGI. V lost 6 bases to trimming and J lost 9 bases; unmatched junction nucleotides: 8. The CDR3 runs to 13 residues. CDR3 bases: TGTGCCAGCAGCCGGGTGGGGAGGGGTGAGCAGTTCTTC. This translates into CASSRVGRGEQFF.

Ten or more counts support this clonotype. V and J are TRBV9 and TRBJ2-3, with 14 bases fitting TRBD2. Losses at the gene ends were 0 bases for V and 5 bases for J; bases not matched to a gene: 2. The germline CDR1 and CDR2 sequences are SGDLS and YYNGEE. The CDR3 is made up of 16 amino acids. The CDR3: CASSVAGLAGEDTQYF. In DNA form, the CDR3 reads TGTGCCAGCAGCGTAGCGGGACTAGCGGGGGAAGATACGCAGTATTTT.

The rearrangement links TRBV14 to TRBJ2-1; TRBD2 agrees at 7 bases. Trimming took 2 bases from V and 4 from J; bases not matched to a gene: 8. The CDR3 is 16 amino acids. Germline V gives CDR1 SGHDN, CDR2 FVKESK. Here the CDR3 DNA reads TGTGCCAGCAGCCAACCCCTGCTAGCGGAATACAATGAGCAGTTCTTC. This translates into CASSQPLLAEYNEQFF.

Comment on this clonotype: A much larger clone lies a single base off, so this may be a read error. J is TRBJ2-5 and V is TRBV4-2, with 8 bases that match TRBD2. The CDR3 sequence is 18 residues long. Germline V lookup: CDR1 LGHNA, CDR2 YNFKEQ. CDR3 sequence reads: CASSQGRFSSGAQETPYF. CDR3 nucleotide sequence: TGTGCCAGCAGCCAAGGGCGGTTTAGTAGCGGGGCCCAAGAGACCCCGTACTTC.

At least ten counts were recorded for this clonotype. This chain uses TRBV5-1 with TRBJ2-1, with 13 nucleotides matching TRBD2. Trimming cost V 1 base and J 10 bases; bases outside gene matches: 11. Looked up from germline, CDR1 is SGHRS and CDR2 is YFSETQ. This CDR3 region has 17 residues. The CDR3 sequence: CASSLTGTSGEWKEQFF. The CDR3 DNA reads TGCGCCAGCAGCTTGACCGGGACTAGCGGGGAGTGGAAGGAGCAGTTCTTC.

This clonotype was counted ten times or more. The V and J genes are TRBV20-1 and TRBJ1-4, with D unclear. The germline gives CDR1 DFQATT, CDR2 SNEGSKA (reference sequence). V was pared by 6 bases and J by 10 bases, with 12 bases between. The CDR3 extends over 11 amino acids. CDR3 protein: CSALQGPKLFF. CDR3 coding DNA: TGCAGTGCCTTACAAGGTCCAAAACTGTTTTTT.

This clonotype occurred a few times. The chain combines TRBV19 with TRBJ1-1, with 7 bases lining up with TRBD1. CDR3 length: 15 amino acids. V lost 10 bases, J lost 0 bases, and 11 bases stayed unmatched. Germline V gene lookup returns CDR1 LNHDA and CDR2 SQIVND (reference sequence). CDR3 sequence: CAIIASRGMNTEAFF. CDR3 nucleotides: TGTGCCATTATAGCGTCCAGGGGGATGAACACTGAAGCTTTCTTT.

This clonotype was seen at least ten times. The CDR3 sequence is CASSLGLAGRANTGELFF. DNA of the CDR3: TGTGCCAGCAGCTTAGGACTAGCGGGTCGAGCGAACACCGGGGAGCTGTTTTTT. The V and J genes are TRBV11-2 and TRBJ2-2, with 10 bases that match TRBD2. Unmatched junction bases numbered 5, after V lost 1 base and J lost 0 bases. Germline V gene sequence: CDR1 SGHAT, CDR2 FQNNGV. The CDR3 totals 18 residues. Based on the CDR3 plus reference TRBV11-2 and TRBJ2-2, the full variable domain is EAGVAQSPRYKIIEKRQSVAFWCNPISGHATLYWYQQILGQGPKLLIQFQNNGVVDDSQLPKDRFSAERLKGVDSTLKIQPAKLEDSAVYLCASSLGLAGRANTGELFFGEGSRLTVL.

The chain is built from TRBV29-1 and TRBJ2-5, with TRBD2 matching 7 bases. The CDR3 length is 12 residues. V was clipped by 4 bases and J by 3 bases; unmatched bases: 2. Germline V lookup: CDR1 SQVTM, CDR2 ANQGSEA. CDR3 in DNA: TGCAGCGTTGTGGGGAGGGAAGAGACCCAGTACTTC. Its protein is CSVVGREETQYF.

This clonotype was observed many times. The V gene is TRBV7-2, the J gene TRBJ1-1, with D perhaps TRBD1 (5 bases). Trimming took off 4 bases at V and 1 base at J, with 10 bases between the two ends. This CDR3 is built from 14 residues. Germline CDR1 SGHTA, CDR2 FQGNSA. The CDR3: CASSSPTENTEAFF. CDR3 DNA: TGTGCCAGCAGCTCCCCGACAGAGAACACTGAAGCTTTCTTT.

Note on this clonotype: This could be a read error, since a much larger clone is one nucleotide away. The chain is built from TRBV12-3 or TRBV12-4 and TRBJ2-6; D unresolved. The CDR3 totals 15 residues. The V and J ends lost 8 bases and 2 bases respectively, with 13 bases between them. The CDR3 DNA reads as TGTGCCAGCGCTCAAGGCGTTCCTGGGGCCAACGTCCTGACTTTC. It specifies CASAQGVPGANVLTF.

This clonotype was counted many times. The chain links TRBV7-2 to TRBJ2-1; TRBD2 matches at 7 bases. The CDR3 spans 19 residues. V trimming: 2 bases; J trimming: 5 bases; junction bases outside the gene matches: 18. CDR1 SGHTA and CDR2 FQGNSA come from the germline V gene. The CDR3 DNA follows: TGTGCCAGCAGCTTAAGCGGGCTAGCGGTAGGGTCTGGGGACAATGAGCAGTTCTTC. Its translation: CASSLSGLAVGSGDNEQFF.

This clonotype was seen repeatedly, ten times or more. The chain carries TRBV20-1 and TRBJ2-3; D is ambiguous. CDR3 length: 13 residues. Germline values: CDR1 DFQATT, CDR2 SNEGSKA (reference sequence). Trimming pared 6 bases from V and 7 bases from J, leaving 17 bases between. The CDR3 loop is CSATDALSNTQYF. In nucleotides, the CDR3 is TGCAGTGCCACGGACGCCCTATCAAATACGCAGTATTTT.

This clonotype showed up just a few times. V gene TRBV6-5 combines with J gene TRBJ2-1; 11 bases align to TRBD2. From germline, CDR1 is MNHEY and CDR2 SVGAGI. This CDR3 is built from 15 residues. J lost 5 bases, V lost 2 bases, and 2 bases had no gene match. The CDR3 nucleotides read TGTGCCAGCAGTTACACTAGCGGGGGACACAATGAGCAGTTCTTC. Its protein is CASSYTSGGHNEQFF.

In this sample, this clonotype turned up many times. The chain recombines TRBV12-3 or TRBV12-4 with TRBJ1-4; TRBD1 aligns across 8 bases. V was clipped by 1 base and J by 8 bases; unmatched bases: 9. This CDR3 has 16 amino acids. The CDR3 DNA is TGTGCCAGCAGTTTAGGATCTCCGGGACAGGACGAAAAACTGTTTTTT. Translated, it gives CASSLGSPGQDEKLFF.

This clonotype was seen only a few times. The chain carries TRBV28 and TRBJ2-5; 7 nucleotides agree with TRBD2. Germline V gives CDR1 MDHEN, CDR2 SYDVKM. The CDR3 has 15 amino acids. The ends lost 3 bases at V and 2 bases at J; junction bases unmatched: 6. As DNA, the CDR3 is TGTGCCAGCAGTTTCAACCTAGCGGATCAAGAGACCCAGTACTTC. It is translated as CASSFNLADQETQYF.

This clonotype was seen ten or more times. The chain couples TRBV7-6 to TRBJ2-7; 7 bases match TRBD1. Germline V gene lookup returns CDR1 SGHVS and CDR2 FNYEAQ. Trimming removed 2 bases from V and 2 bases from J; junction bases left unmatched: 18. The CDR3 consists of 19 residues. The CDR3 region is CASSLKGIGTALITYEQYF. The CDR3 DNA follows: TGTGCCAGCAGCTTAAAGGGGATCGGGACAGCTTTAATTACCTACGAGCAGTACTTC.

This clonotype has a count of ten or more. The chain has TRBV29-1 and TRBJ2-7, with 7 positions matching TRBD1. V was clipped by 0 bases and J by 2 bases; unmatched bases: 7. Germline V gives CDR1 SQVTM, CDR2 ANQGSEA. CDR3 length: 15 residues. The CDR3 reads CSVEEWQGDTYEQYF. The CDR3 nucleotides read TGCAGCGTTGAAGAATGGCAGGGGGATACCTACGAGCAGTACTTC.

In nucleotides, the CDR3 is TGTGCCAGCAGCCGTTTAGCGGAAGTCCAAGAGACCCAGTACTTC. This encodes CASSRLAEVQETQYF. The chain couples TRBV14 to TRBJ2-5; the D gene is possibly TRBD2 (6 bases). Germline V gene sequence: CDR1 SGHDN, CDR2 FVKESK. The CDR3 has 15 amino acids. V lost 4 bases, J lost 1 base, and 13 bases lay in between. Combining the CDR3 with reference TRBV14 and TRBJ2-5 gives the whole variable domain EAGVTQFPSHSVIEKGQTVTLRCDPISGHDNLYWYRRVMGKEIKFLLHFVKESKQDESGMPNNRFLAERTGGTYSTLKVQPAELEDSGVYFCASSRLAEVQETQYFGPGTRLLVL.

This clonotype was detected many times. This chain joins TRBV10-1 and TRBJ2-2; TRBD2 matches at 8 bases. The CDR3 extends over 16 amino acids. The germline V gene encodes CDR1 WNHNN and CDR2 SYGVQD (reference sequence). V shed 2 bases, J shed 2 bases, and the junction held 4 bases outside the gene matches. CDR3 nucleotide sequence: TGCGCCAGCAGTGAGCCACTAGCGGTCAACACCGGGGAGCTGTTTTTT. Translation gives CASSEPLAVNTGELFF.

Ten or more counts support this clonotype. This sequence joins TRBV5-1 and TRBJ2-3; D may be TRBD2 (6 bases). The V and J ends lost 3 bases and 6 bases respectively, with 14 bases between them. The germline gives CDR1 SGHRS, CDR2 YFSETQ. This CDR3 contains 14 residues. The CDR3 spells CASSSLGGPDTQYF. The CDR3 DNA reads as TGCGCCAGCAGCTCACTCGGGGGTCCGGATACGCAGTATTTT.

This clonotype has a count of ten or more. The chain joins TRBV12-3 or TRBV12-4 to TRBJ2-3; D could derive from TRBD1 or TRBD2 (5 bases each). V lost 5 bases and J lost 6, with 18 bases in between. CDR3 length: 15 residues. The CDR3 sequence is CASSPDRAEGDTQYF. CDR3 sequence (DNA): TGTGCCAGCAGTCCCGACCGGGCCGAGGGGGATACGCAGTATTTT.

This clonotype was observed at least ten times. The chain carries TRBV5-1 and TRBJ2-5; 7 bases align to TRBD2. The germline CDR1 and CDR2 sequences are SGHRS and YFSETQ. The ends lost 0 bases at V and 4 bases at J; junction bases unmatched: 6. The CDR3 runs to 15 residues. The CDR3 DNA reads TGCGCCAGCAGCTTGGAAGTGGGAGGGTCAGAGACCCAGTACTTC. As protein: CASSLEVGGSETQYF.

In its sample, this clonotype was seen many times. The chain couples TRBV6-2 or TRBV6-3 to TRBJ2-1; 7 bases are a match to TRBD2. CDR3 length: 14 amino acids. Unmatched junction bases numbered 8, after V lost 7 bases and J lost 5 bases. The germline gives CDR1 MNHEY, CDR2 SVGEGT. The CDR3 sequence is CASIRASGHNEQFF. The CDR3 nucleotides are TGTGCCAGCATTCGGGCTAGCGGACACAATGAGCAGTTCTTC.

The genes are TRBV6-5 and TRBJ1-5; the D gene is possibly TRBD1 (5 bases). The CDR3 covers 15 residues. V lost 0 bases and J lost 4, with 10 bases in between. The germline V gene has CDR1 MNHEY and CDR2 SVGAGI. The CDR3 DNA follows: TGTGCCAGCAGTTACTCGGGCGGGACGAATCAGCCCCAGCATTTT. This translates into CASSYSGGTNQPQHF.

This clonotype was observed at least ten times. The rearrangement links TRBV5-1 to TRBJ2-3, with D possibly matching TRBD1 (5 bases). The CDR3 spans 14 residues. Germline values: CDR1 SGHRS, CDR2 YFSETQ. Trimming left V 0 bases short and J 4 bases short, with 9 bases between. The CDR3 DNA is TGCGCCAGCAGCTTGGTCCAGGGCGCAGATACGCAGTATTTT. Translated, it gives CASSLVQGADTQYF.

This clonotype was detected many times. This rearrangement joins TRBV7-2 to TRBJ2-7; 11 positions agree with TRBD2. The V segment lost 5 bases and the J segment 4 bases; nucleotides outside the gene matches: 10. This CDR3 has 16 residues. The V gene's germline CDR1 is SGHTA and CDR2 FQGNSA. CDR3: CASSPPPGLAAYEQYF. The CDR3, as DNA: TGTGCCAGCAGCCCCCCCCCGGGACTAGCGGCATACGAGCAGTACTTC.